The 27 T cell receptor beta chains below all came from one sample that was sequenced in a study of shared clonotypes between healthy human individuals. Assay: immunoSEQ multiplex PCR; the TCRdb copy retains only in-frame clones and omits some. The top ten clones hold about 0.4% of a sample with fewer than 1.8 million clones, about 98.5% of them seen once. The specimen was naive CD4+ T cells sorted from blood. Noted subset: CD45RA+ positively selected. These receptors originate from a young man in good health.

J is TRBJ2-5 and V is TRBV30, with D unclear. In germline, CDR1 is GTSNPN, CDR2 SVGIG (reference sequence). This CDR3 region has 10 residues. Trimming removed 5 bases from V and 5 bases from J, with 6 bases in between. The CDR3 loop is CAWRIETQYF. CDR3 bases: TGTGCCTGGCGCATTGAGACCCAGTACTTC.

This chain links TRBV5-1 with TRBJ2-7, with 10 bases lining up with TRBD2. The germline V gene has CDR1 SGHRS and CDR2 YFSETQ. The CDR3 runs 14 residues. After removal of 2 bases from V and 3 bases from J, the junction contained 2 bases not matched to a gene. The CDR3 region has the DNA TGCGCCAGCAGCTTAGAGCGGGAGGGCTACGAGCAGTACTTC. This translates into CASSLEREGYEQYF.

This chain uses TRBV25-1 with TRBJ1-1; D ambiguous. Germline V CDR1 and CDR2: MGHDK, SYGVNS. The CDR3 is made up of 12 amino acids. V was trimmed by 5 bases and J by 9 bases, leaving 13 bases between them. The CDR3 DNA reads TGTGCCAGCAGTCCCCTTAACGACAAAGCTTTCTTT. Encoded protein: CASSPLNDKAFF.

This chain uses TRBV19 with TRBJ1-5; D might be TRBD1 (5 bases). Germline CDR1 and CDR2: LNHDA and SQIVND (reference sequence). Trimming cost V 2 bases and J 8 bases, with 16 bases left between them. The CDR3 covers 15 residues. The CDR3 DNA follows: TGTGCCAGTAGTATACTAACGACAGAGGGTAAGCCCCAGCATTTT. Protein: CASSILTTEGKPQHF.

The V and J genes are TRBV9 and TRBJ2-2; perhaps TRBD1 as D (5 bases). The V and J ends lost 5 bases and 6 bases respectively, with 11 bases between them. Germline assignment: CDR1 SGDLS and CDR2 YYNGEE. This CDR3 is built from 13 residues. CDR3 region: CASSPTRAGELFF. CDR3 DNA sequence: TGTGCCAGCAGTCCGACCAGGGCCGGGGAGCTGTTTTTT. The full variable domain, with the rest looked up from reference TRBV9 and TRBJ2-2, is DSGVTQTPKHLITATGQRVTLRCSPRSGDLSVYWYQQSLDQGLQFLIQYYNGEERAKGNILERFSAQQFPDLHSELNLSSLELGDSALYFCASSPTRAGELFFGEGSRLTVL.

The chain employs TRBV28 and TRBJ1-4; the D is unclear. The germline gives CDR1 MDHEN, CDR2 SYDVKM. CDR3 length: 11 residues. V gave up 2 bases and J gave up 6 bases, with 1 base separating them. DNA of the CDR3: TGTGCCAGCAGTTTAGATGAAAAACTGTTTTTT. Protein product: CASSLDEKLFF.

V usage is TRBV15 and J usage is TRBJ2-7; TRBD2 agrees at 10 bases. The CDR3 has 14 residues. With V trimmed by 8 bases and J by 1 base, 5 bases remained unmatched. Germline CDR1 is LNHNV and CDR2 is YYDKDF (reference sequence). The CDR3 DNA is TGTGCCACCTCAGCGGGAGGGTCGTCCTACGAGCAGTACTTC. It specifies CATSAGGSSYEQYF.

This clone has just one count. The rearrangement links TRBV18 to TRBJ2-7; a possible D gene is TRBD2 (6 bases). The CDR3 is made up of 14 amino acids. Germline CDR1 and CDR2: KGHSH and LQKENI. V was pared by 4 bases and J by 0 bases, with 10 bases between. The CDR3 DNA is TGTGCCAGCTCACGTAGGGACTTCTCCTACGAGCAGTACTTC. Its translation: CASSRRDFSYEQYF.

The chain joins TRBV27 to TRBJ2-2, with TRBD2 identical over 9 bases. The germline V gene has CDR1 MNHEY and CDR2 SMNVEV (reference sequence). This CDR3 has 16 residues. V trimming: 3 bases; J trimming: 7 bases; junction bases outside the gene matches: 9. This CDR3 reads CASSFYLAGLSGELFF. CDR3 bases: TGTGCCAGCAGTTTTTATCTAGCGGGGTTAAGCGGGGAGCTGTTTTTT.

The chain combines TRBV7-3 with TRBJ1-1, with a weak D call TRBD1 (6 bases). The ends were cut back, 3 bases at V and 3 bases at J, with 11 bases in the middle. CDR1 SGHTA and CDR2 FQGTGA come from the germline V gene. CDR3 size: 14 residues. The CDR3 reads CASSFGDIDTEAFF. CDR3 nucleotides: TGTGCCAGCAGCTTTGGGGACATAGACACTGAAGCTTTCTTT.

This clone appeared a single time. V gene TRBV7-8 combines with J gene TRBJ2-7; unclear D gene. Germline V lookup: CDR1 SGHVS, CDR2 FQNEAQ. With 0 bases removed from V and 1 base from J, the gap between germline ends came to 10 bases. CDR3 length equals 15 residues. The CDR3 loop is CASSLARDGSYEQYF. CDR3 nucleotides: TGTGCCAGCAGCTTAGCGCGTGACGGGTCCTACGAGCAGTACTTC.

This chain links TRBV28 with TRBJ2-7; D uncertain. Germline V gene lookup returns CDR1 MDHEN and CDR2 SYDVKM. This CDR3 comprises 15 residues. Trimming stripped 3 bases from V and 0 bases from J, with 12 bases between. CDR3 DNA: TGTGCCAGCAGTTTTTCCGCAGGAACCTCCTACGAGCAGTACTTC. It encodes CASSFSAGTSYEQYF.

V and J are TRBV5-4 and TRBJ2-7; 10 positions agree with TRBD2. The CDR3 runs to 17 residues. Unmatched junction bases numbered 18, after V lost 6 bases and J lost 6 bases. Germline assignment: CDR1 SGHNT and CDR2 YYREEE (reference sequence). The CDR3, as DNA: TGTGCCAGCACCCCCGCTGGGAGCGGGAGGGCTGGACTCGAGCAGTACTTC. This encodes CASTPAGSGRAGLEQYF.

The chain has TRBV5-1 and TRBJ2-1; TRBD1 matches 10 bases. This CDR3 contains 17 residues. Germline assignment: CDR1 SGHRS and CDR2 YFSETQ. Trimming cost V 6 bases and J 0 bases; bases outside gene matches: 9. CDR3 protein: CASKGQGVQSSYNEQFF. Here the CDR3 DNA reads TGCGCCAGCAAAGGACAGGGGGTTCAGAGCTCCTACAATGAGCAGTTCTTC. Combining the CDR3 with reference TRBV5-1 and TRBJ2-1 gives the whole variable domain KAGVTQTPRYLIKTRGQQVTLSCSPISGHRSVSWYQQTPGQGLQFLFEYFSETQRNKGNFPGRFSGRQFSNSRSEMNVSTLELGDSALYLCASKGQGVQSSYNEQFFGPGTRLTVL.

The rearrangement links TRBV9 to TRBJ1-1, with D tentatively TRBD1 (6 bases). This CDR3 spans 15 amino acids. V gave up 1 base and J gave up 1 base, with 11 bases separating them. Germline V gene lookup returns CDR1 SGDLS and CDR2 YYNGEE. The CDR3 region is CASSVLTGRNTEAFF. In DNA form, the CDR3 reads TGTGCCAGCAGCGTACTGACAGGTAGGAACACTGAAGCTTTCTTT.

The chain couples TRBV5-1 to TRBJ2-7; 12 positions agree with TRBD2. Looked up from germline, CDR1 is SGHRS and CDR2 is YFSETQ. The trim removed 0 bases at V and 5 bases at J, leaving 12 bases unmatched. The CDR3 extends over 18 amino acids. Written as DNA, the CDR3 is TGCGCCAGCAGCTTGGGTCTAGCGGGAGGGCCGAACAGGGACGAGCAGTACTTC. This gives the protein CASSLGLAGGPNRDEQYF.

The CDR3 nucleotides read TGTGCCAGCAGCTTTACGCAGCGGCCCTACGAGCAGTACTTC. This translates into CASSFTQRPYEQYF. The rearrangement uses TRBV7-9 and TRBJ2-7; D may be TRBD2 (5 bases). V dropped 3 bases and J dropped 2 bases, with 11 bases sitting between them. The germline gives CDR1 SEHNR, CDR2 FQNEAQ (reference sequence). CDR3 length: 14 residues.

J is TRBJ1-1 and V is TRBV27, with D maybe TRBD1 (6 bases). Germline CDR1 MNHEY, CDR2 SMNVEV (reference sequence). Between the trimmed V and J ends, which lost 1 base and 3 bases, there was a span of 9 bases. This CDR3 contains 14 residues. This CDR3 reads CASSLLQGYTEAFF. The DNA of the CDR3 is TGTGCCAGCAGTTTATTGCAGGGGTACACTGAAGCTTTCTTT.

This clone was detected once. J is TRBJ2-1 and V is TRBV5-1, with a tentative D call TRBD1 (5 bases). Germline-derived CDR1 and CDR2 are SGHRS and YFSETQ. This CDR3 spans 14 amino acids. Trimming removed 2 bases at V and 6 bases at J, with 12 bases between. Here the CDR3 DNA reads TGCGCCAGCAGCTTTTCAGTACAGGTCAATGAGCAGTTCTTC. Translated: CASSFSVQVNEQFF.

This clone appeared a single time. This chain joins TRBV27 and TRBJ2-4, with D hard to call. Trimming removed 5 bases at V and 1 base at J, with 15 bases between. CDR1 MNHEY and CDR2 SMNVEV come from the germline V gene (reference sequence). The CDR3 is made up of 16 amino acids. CDR3 in DNA: TGTGCCAGCAGTCCATCCCCCCAGTGGGCCAAAAACATTCAGTACTTC. As protein: CASSPSPQWAKNIQYF.

The V gene is TRBV11-3, the J gene TRBJ2-7, with TRBD1 matching over 7 bases. This CDR3 is 14 amino acids long. Germline V gene lookup returns CDR1 SGHNT and CDR2 YENEEA. V was pared by 4 bases and J by 2 bases, with 5 bases of the junction left unmatched. The CDR3 loop reads CASSSTGNPYEQYF. In DNA form, the CDR3 reads TGTGCCAGCAGCTCGACAGGGAATCCCTACGAGCAGTACTTC.

This clone was observed a single time. This chain connects TRBV7-3 to TRBJ2-6; D gene ambiguous. Germline CDR1 SGHTA, CDR2 FQGTGA. The ends were cut back, 4 bases at V and 2 bases at J, with 6 bases in the middle. The CDR3 runs to 14 residues. CDR3 nucleotide sequence: TGTGCCAGCAGCTCGTATCCTGGGGCCAACGTCCTGACTTTC. It codes for CASSSYPGANVLTF.

This clone is a singleton in its sample. The genes are TRBV18 and TRBJ2-7; D perhaps matches TRBD2 (6 bases). Germline lookup yields CDR1 KGHSH and CDR2 LQKENI. The V gene lost 5 bases and the J gene lost 3 bases, with 14 bases spanning the gap. The CDR3 covers 14 residues. The CDR3 sequence is CASSDTGRHYEQYF. CDR3 DNA sequence: TGTGCCAGCTCAGATACCGGGAGACACTACGAGCAGTACTTC.

The CDR3 DNA reads TGTGCCAGTAGGGGCCGAATCTACGAGCAGTACTTC. This translates into CASRGRIYEQYF. J is TRBJ2-7 and V is TRBV19; the D is unclear. V shed 6 bases and J shed 3 bases, with 9 bases lying between them. Germline lookup yields CDR1 LNHDA and CDR2 SQIVND (reference sequence). The length of the CDR3 is 12 residues.

Only one count was recorded for this clone. The chain has TRBV15 and TRBJ1-5; no clear D gene. The CDR3 spans 16 residues. CDR1 and CDR2 (germline): LNHNV, YYDKDF (reference sequence). The V gene lost 0 bases and the J gene lost 5 bases, with 14 bases spanning the gap. The chain's CDR3 is CATSRELGLVDQPQHF. As DNA, the CDR3 is TGTGCCACCAGCAGAGAACTTGGTTTGGTTGATCAGCCCCAGCATTTT.

This chain connects TRBV5-1 to TRBJ2-5; D gene unclear. CDR1 SGHRS and CDR2 YFSETQ come from the germline V gene. V was trimmed by 7 bases and J by 2 bases, leaving 9 bases between them. The CDR3 contains 12 residues. The CDR3 is CASRRQQETQYF. DNA of the CDR3: TGCGCCAGCCGGCGGCAGCAAGAGACCCAGTACTTC.

This sequence joins TRBV5-4 and TRBJ2-4; D remains unclear. Germline V gene data show CDR1 as SGHNT and CDR2 as YYREEE (reference sequence). V lost 3 bases and J 0 bases, leaving 7 bases between the germline ends. The CDR3 totals 14 residues. The DNA of the CDR3 is TGTGCCAGCAGCTCTACCCAAGCCAAAAACATTCAGTACTTC. It specifies CASSSTQAKNIQYF.